The source of this TCR beta chain is a study of T-cell memory formation after mild COVID-19. The CDR3 consists of 15 residues. V lost 4 bases, J lost 3 bases, and 8 bases stayed unmatched. TCRdb processed the 5' RACE reads anew with MiXCR; each CDR3 protein has one entry. The table includes approximately 100,000 distinct CDR3 sequences, over 8.5% detected once. The chain carries TRBV12-3 or TRBV12-4 and TRBJ2-5, with 7 bases fitting TRBD1. The sequenced sample consisted of PBMCs or a T cell subset sorted from them (not recorded which). The sequence came from a man aged 18 to 29 who had mild COVID-19 (a few samples of this study predate the infection). Cell type and time point are not known. The CDR3 sequence: CASSSRDSVEETQYF. The CDR3 bases are TGTGCCAGCAGTTCCCGGGACAGTGTGGAAGAGACCCAGTACTTC.